This T cell receptor beta chain was found in a study of radiation and T cells in renal cell carcinoma (dated by TCRdb to about 2020). Background on the whole study: The samples were obtained from a clinical trial, where primary renal cell carcinomas were treated with 15 Gy stereotactic body radiation therapy and then removed by nephrectomy 4 weeks afterward. TCR beta sequencing covered 50 to 55 samples in total, comprising roughly 25 tumors and about 27 peripheral blood samples. Across all 50 or so samples, 4,016,671 unique CDR3 nucleotide sequences, encoding 2,658,974 unique CDR3 amino acid sequences, were identified. The investigation overall reported the following: Because no pretreatment tumor biopsies were available, whether clonotypes were present in the tumor at baseline could not be determined. Top tumor clonotypes rose in blood from baseline to 2 weeks post-radiation, then contracted by 4 weeks, suggesting transient expansion of tumor-resident clones. Changes in the blood repertoire were not tracked past 4 weeks after treatment. Effects of radiation dose or scheduling on the TCR repertoire could not be addressed with the single-armed trial design.

About this clone itself: The antigen it binds to is not known. Base qualities were left out, and no much larger clone turns up one base away.

The time point label of this sample denotes: blood 2 weeks post-SBRT. The meaning of the sample's treatment or condition label: 15 Gy SBRT to primary tumor, nephrectomy 4 weeks later. Serial peripheral blood from radiation-treated patients was sampled at baseline, 2 weeks and 4 weeks after SBRT to track tumor-enriched clonotypes. Renal cell carcinoma with clear cell pathology was present in all patients. The QIAamp DNA Blood Mini Kit (Qiagen) was used to prepare genomic DNA for TCR sequencing. The analyses included only samples that passed all quality control checks. CDR1 SGHTA and CDR2 FQGNSA were looked up in the germline V gene. Spanning cysteine to phenylalanine, the CDR3 consists of 15 amino acids. The entry retains the CDR3 DNA only, 45 bases that are in frame from base 1. Relative to germline, V is 5 bases shorter and J is 5 bases shorter, with 18 bases between their ends. Following the manufacturer's recommendations, the immunoSEQ kit was used to generate TCR beta libraries from genomic DNA. Library preparation used a first multiplex PCR with proprietary primers, then a second PCR adding unique barcodes, with bead cleanups after each round. Each sample batch included a kit-provided positive control reaction and a negative control reaction. The final libraries underwent checking on an Agilent 4200 TapeStation D1000 ScreenTape, volumetric pooling, and quantification by qPCR. An Illumina NextSeq500 fitted with a MidOutput 150-cycle cartridge performed the sequencing, running 156 Read1 cycles and 15 Index1 cycles with the kit's custom primers. The pooled library was loaded at about 0.96 pM, and roughly 20% PhiX control was spiked in. As for the authors' bioinformatics: Vendor-processed data were analyzed in R, with a clonotype defined as all T cells sharing the same CDR3 nucleotide sequence. In the clone abundance analyses, frequencies were normalized to the 10,000 most abundant clones in each sample. Public T cell clones, which averaged fewer than five per sample, were excluded before analysis. Tumor-enriched and baseline blood-enriched clonotypes were defined by at least a 32-fold difference in abundance between compartments. A beta-binomial differential abundance model was applied to find clonotypes that expanded or contracted between blood time points. The Baroni-Urbani and Buser coefficient was used to measure tumor-blood repertoire similarity, and groups were compared with two-tailed Wilcoxon tests in R. This immuneACCESS table, as held by TCRdb, lists in-frame sequences with V and J called but not all clones. Of the missing ones, under half trace to an unresolved V gene in checked studies; the others have no known cause. V and J calls and clone size follow that table, whereas D and trimming were derived from the DNA. The sample contains more than 100,000 clones, approximately 90% of them found a single time. The ten largest make up about 5.6% of the sample.

The sequence joins TRBV7-2 to TRBJ2-5; TRBD2 is a weak D gene call, 7 bases matching. This specimen was blood, taken from a patient whose treatment included radiotherapy and nephrectomy. The origin of this receptor is a woman in her 70s with renal cell carcinoma. The DNA sequence reads TGTGCCAGCAGCGTATCGTGGGGGGGGCCGGAGACCCAGTACTTC. It encodes CASSVSWGGPETQYF.